This entry is about one TCR beta chain. The antigen remains undetermined. These data belong to a study of cytomegalovirus exposure and HLA in healthy donors. Overall study context: For the approximately 420 genotyped donors, roughly 80% fell within the Caucasian-associated ancestry cluster.

Findings of the study overall: The study designated about 180 TCR beta chains cytomegalovirus-associated. For most TCR beta V segments, an earlier analysis put the productive rate at about 87% or about 30% of the time.

13 Jbeta primers and 60 Vbeta primers were used for the PCR. Authors' analysis steps: Among the unique TCR beta chains that a later analysis counted, about 84 million in all, around 11 million were shared. This table comes from immunoSEQ multiplex PCR, and its TCRdb copy is limited to in-frame clones, with some not included. The V and J calls and the clone size are those of that table, but D and trimming were determined from the DNA. The table has roughly 140,000 clones, around 73% seen once; the top ten hold around an eighth. This clonotype originated in a human donor in good health. The sample was PBMCs.

The CDR3 protein is CASSFISQGGGSPLHF. CDR3 nucleotides: TGTGCCAGCAGCTTTATTTCACAGGGCGGCGGTTCACCCCTCCACTTT. This chain connects TRBV7-8 to TRBJ1-6; a weak D match, TRBD1 (6 bases). The V gene's germline CDR1 is SGHVS and CDR2 FQNEAQ. Trimming removed 3 bases at V and 9 bases at J, with 18 bases between. The CDR3 covers 16 residues.